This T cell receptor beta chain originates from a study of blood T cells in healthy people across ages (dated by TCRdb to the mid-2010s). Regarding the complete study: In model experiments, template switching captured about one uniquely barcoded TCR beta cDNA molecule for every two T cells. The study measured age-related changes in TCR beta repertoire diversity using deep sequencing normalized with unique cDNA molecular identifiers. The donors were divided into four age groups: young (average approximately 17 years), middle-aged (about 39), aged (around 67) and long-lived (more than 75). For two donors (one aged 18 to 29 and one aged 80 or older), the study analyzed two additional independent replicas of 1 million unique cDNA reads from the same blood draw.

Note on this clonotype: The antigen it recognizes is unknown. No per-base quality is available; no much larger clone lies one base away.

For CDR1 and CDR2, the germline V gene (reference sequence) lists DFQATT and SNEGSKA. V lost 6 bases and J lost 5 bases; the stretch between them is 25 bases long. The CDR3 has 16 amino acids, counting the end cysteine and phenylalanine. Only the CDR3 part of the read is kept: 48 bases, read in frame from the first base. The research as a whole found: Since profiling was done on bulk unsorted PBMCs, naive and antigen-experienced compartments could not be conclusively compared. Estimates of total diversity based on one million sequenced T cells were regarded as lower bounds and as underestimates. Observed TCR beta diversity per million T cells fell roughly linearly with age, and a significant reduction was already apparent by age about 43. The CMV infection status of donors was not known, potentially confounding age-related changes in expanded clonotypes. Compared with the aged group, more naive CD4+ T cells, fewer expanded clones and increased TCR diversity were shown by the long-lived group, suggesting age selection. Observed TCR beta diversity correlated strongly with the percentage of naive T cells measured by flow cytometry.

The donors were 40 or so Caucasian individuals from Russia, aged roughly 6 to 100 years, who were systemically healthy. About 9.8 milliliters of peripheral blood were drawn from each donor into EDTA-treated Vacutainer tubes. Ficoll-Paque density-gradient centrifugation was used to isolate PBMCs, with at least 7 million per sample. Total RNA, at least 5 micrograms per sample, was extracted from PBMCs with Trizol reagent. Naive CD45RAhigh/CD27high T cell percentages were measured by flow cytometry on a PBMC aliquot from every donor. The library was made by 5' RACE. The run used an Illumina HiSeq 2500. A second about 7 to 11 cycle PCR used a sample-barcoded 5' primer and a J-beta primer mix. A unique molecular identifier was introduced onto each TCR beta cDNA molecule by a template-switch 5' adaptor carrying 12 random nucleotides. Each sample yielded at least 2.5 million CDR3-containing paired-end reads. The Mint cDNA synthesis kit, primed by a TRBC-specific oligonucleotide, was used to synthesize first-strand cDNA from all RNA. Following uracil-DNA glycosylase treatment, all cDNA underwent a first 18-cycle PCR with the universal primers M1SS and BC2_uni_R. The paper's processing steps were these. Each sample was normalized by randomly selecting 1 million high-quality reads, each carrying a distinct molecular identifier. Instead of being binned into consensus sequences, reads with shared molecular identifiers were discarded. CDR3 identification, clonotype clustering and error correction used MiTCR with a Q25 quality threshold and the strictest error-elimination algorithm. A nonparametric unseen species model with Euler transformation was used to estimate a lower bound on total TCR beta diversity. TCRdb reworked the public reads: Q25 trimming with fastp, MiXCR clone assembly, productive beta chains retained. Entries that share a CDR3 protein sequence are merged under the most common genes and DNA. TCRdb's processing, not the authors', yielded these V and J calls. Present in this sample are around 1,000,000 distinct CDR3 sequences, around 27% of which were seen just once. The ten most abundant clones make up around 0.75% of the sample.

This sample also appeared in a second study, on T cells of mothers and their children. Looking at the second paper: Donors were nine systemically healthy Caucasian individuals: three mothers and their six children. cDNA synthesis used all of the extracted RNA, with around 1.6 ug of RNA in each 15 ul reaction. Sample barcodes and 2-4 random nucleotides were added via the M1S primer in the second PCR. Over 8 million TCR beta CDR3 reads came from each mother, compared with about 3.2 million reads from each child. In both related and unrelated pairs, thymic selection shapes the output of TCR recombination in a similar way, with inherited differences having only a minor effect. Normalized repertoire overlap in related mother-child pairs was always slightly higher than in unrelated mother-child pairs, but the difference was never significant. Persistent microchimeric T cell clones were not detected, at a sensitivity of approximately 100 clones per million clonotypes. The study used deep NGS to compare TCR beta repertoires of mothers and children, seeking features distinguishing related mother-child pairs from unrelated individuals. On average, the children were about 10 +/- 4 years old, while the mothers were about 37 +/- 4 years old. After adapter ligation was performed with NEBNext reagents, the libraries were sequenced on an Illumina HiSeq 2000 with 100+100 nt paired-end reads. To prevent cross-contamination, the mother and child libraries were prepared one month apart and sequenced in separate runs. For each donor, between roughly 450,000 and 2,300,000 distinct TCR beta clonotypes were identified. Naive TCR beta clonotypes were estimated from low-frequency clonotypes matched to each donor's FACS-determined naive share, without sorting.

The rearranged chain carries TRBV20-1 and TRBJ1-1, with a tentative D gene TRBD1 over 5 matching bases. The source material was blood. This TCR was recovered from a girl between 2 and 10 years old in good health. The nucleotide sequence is TGCAGTGCAGAAGCGGGGGGGAAGGGCGCGGGGACTGAAGCTTTCTTT. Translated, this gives CSAEAGGKGAGTEAFF.